These 10 T cell receptor beta chains originate from one sample sequenced in a study of OX40 agonist ivuxolimab in advanced cancers. To prepare the library, the immunoSEQ multiplex PCR assay was applied. Not all clones reach the TCRdb copy of this immuneACCESS table, which keeps in-frame sequences only. Checked studies attribute under half of the gap to unresolved V genes and leave the rest unexplained. The sample data list about 100,000 clones, and 70% to 90% of these were observed just once. The top ten clones comprise approximately 0.16% of the sample. Sequenced here: CD4+ or CD8+ T cells sorted from blood, sampled in a trial of the OX40 agonist ivuxolimab. The origin of the receptors is an adult with an advanced solid tumor such as melanoma, head and neck, liver or kidney cancer.

The gene calls are TRBV28 and TRBJ1-2; 9 nucleotides align to TRBD1. The CDR3 totals 15 residues. The V and J ends lost 3 bases and 7 bases, in that order; junction bases with no gene match: 9. Looked up from germline, CDR1 is MDHEN and CDR2 is SYDVKM. CDR3 coding DNA: TGTGCCAGCAGTTTGGGGGCCTACAGGGGGCTTGGCTACACCTTC. Protein: CASSLGAYRGLGYTF.

The V call is TRBV10-3, the J call TRBJ2-1; tentatively, D is TRBD2 (5 bases). The CDR3 spans 13 residues. With 9 bases removed from V and 2 bases from J, the gap between germline ends came to 11 bases. In germline, CDR1 is ENHRY, CDR2 SYGVKD. This CDR3 reads CAIAGSPYNEQFF. The DNA for the CDR3 is TGTGCCATTGCGGGCTCTCCCTACAATGAGCAGTTCTTC.

This sequence joins TRBV15 and TRBJ2-2; D unresolved. The germline CDR1 and CDR2 sequences are LNHNV and YYDKDF (reference sequence). V was trimmed by 1 base and J by 1 base, leaving 4 bases between them. The CDR3 runs to 14 residues. CDR3 bases: TGTGCCACCAGCAGAGGATTGAACACCGGGGAGCTGTTTTTT. Amino acids: CATSRGLNTGELFF. The complete variable domain, with remaining parts taken from reference TRBV15 and TRBJ2-2, reads DAMVIQNPRYQVTQFGKPVTLSCSQTLNHNVMYWYQQKSSQAPKLLFHYYDKDFNNEADTPDNFQSRRPNTSFCFLDIRSPGLGDTAMYLCATSRGLNTGELFFGEGSRLTVL.

The rearrangement joins TRBV19 to TRBJ2-6; D is tentatively TRBD1 or TRBD2 (7 bases each). The ends were cut back, 7 bases at V and 1 base at J, with 20 bases in the middle. Germline CDR1 reads LNHDA; CDR2 reads SQIVND (reference sequence). This CDR3 is 18 amino acids long. CDR3 DNA sequence: TGTGCCAGTAAGATACGGGGAGGGGGCGTTTCTGGGGCCAACGTCCTGACTTTC. It codes for CASKIRGGGVSGANVLTF.

The table lists this clone with a few counts. The rearrangement joins TRBV30 to TRBJ2-5; 7 bases map to TRBD2. Losses at the gene ends were 4 bases for V and 4 bases for J; bases not matched to a gene: 9. Germline V lookup: CDR1 GTSNPN, CDR2 SVGIG (reference sequence). CDR3 length equals 14 residues. CDR3 sequence: CAWIQAGRGETQYF. CDR3 nucleotide sequence: TGTGCCTGGATTCAAGCGGGAAGAGGAGAGACCCAGTACTTC.

In its sample, this clone was seen once. The genes are TRBV12-2 and TRBJ1-3; TRBD1 is taken as the D call from the table, unchecked against the DNA. TRBV12-2 constitutes a pseudogene. The CDR3 consists of 15 residues. CDR3 residues: CASRLARGSGNTIYF. The DNA of the CDR3 is TGTGCAAGTCGCTTAGCCAGGGGAAGTGGAAACACCATATATTTT.

CDR3 amino acids: CASSIQGAKDEQFF. In nucleotides, the CDR3 is TGTGCCAGTAGTATACAGGGGGCAAAGGATGAGCAGTTCTTC. The rearrangement links TRBV19 to TRBJ2-1; 8 bases agree with TRBD1. The CDR3 covers 14 residues. In germline, CDR1 is LNHDA, CDR2 SQIVND (reference sequence). J gave up 8 bases and V 2 bases, and 5 bases lay outside the gene matches.

The chain is built from TRBV28 and TRBJ2-7; no definite D call. Germline lookup yields CDR1 MDHEN and CDR2 SYDVKM. Trimming took off 7 bases at V and 0 bases at J, with 13 bases between the two ends. The CDR3 contains 14 residues. The CDR3 loop reads CASISDEDSYEQYF. DNA of the CDR3: TGTGCCAGCATTTCGGACGAGGACTCCTACGAGCAGTACTTC.

Written as DNA, the CDR3 is TGCGCCAGCAGCTCCGGGGCCGGGAGCTCCTACAATGAGCAGTTCTTC. Its protein is CASSSGAGSSYNEQFF. The rearrangement uses TRBV5-1 and TRBJ2-1; D possibly corresponds to TRBD2 (6 bases). Trimming pared 3 bases from V and 0 bases from J, leaving 13 bases between. Germline V gene data show CDR1 as SGHRS and CDR2 as YFSETQ. This CDR3 is 16 amino acids long.

This chain uses TRBV5-1 with TRBJ1-4; D might be TRBD1 (6 bases). This CDR3 region has 16 residues. Germline V gene sequence: CDR1 SGHRS, CDR2 YFSETQ. The germline V and J ends were trimmed by 0 bases and 5 bases, with 14 bases remaining between them. The CDR3 region is CASSLDAGQMNEKLFF. DNA of the CDR3: TGCGCCAGCAGCTTGGATGCAGGACAGATGAATGAAAAACTGTTTTTT.